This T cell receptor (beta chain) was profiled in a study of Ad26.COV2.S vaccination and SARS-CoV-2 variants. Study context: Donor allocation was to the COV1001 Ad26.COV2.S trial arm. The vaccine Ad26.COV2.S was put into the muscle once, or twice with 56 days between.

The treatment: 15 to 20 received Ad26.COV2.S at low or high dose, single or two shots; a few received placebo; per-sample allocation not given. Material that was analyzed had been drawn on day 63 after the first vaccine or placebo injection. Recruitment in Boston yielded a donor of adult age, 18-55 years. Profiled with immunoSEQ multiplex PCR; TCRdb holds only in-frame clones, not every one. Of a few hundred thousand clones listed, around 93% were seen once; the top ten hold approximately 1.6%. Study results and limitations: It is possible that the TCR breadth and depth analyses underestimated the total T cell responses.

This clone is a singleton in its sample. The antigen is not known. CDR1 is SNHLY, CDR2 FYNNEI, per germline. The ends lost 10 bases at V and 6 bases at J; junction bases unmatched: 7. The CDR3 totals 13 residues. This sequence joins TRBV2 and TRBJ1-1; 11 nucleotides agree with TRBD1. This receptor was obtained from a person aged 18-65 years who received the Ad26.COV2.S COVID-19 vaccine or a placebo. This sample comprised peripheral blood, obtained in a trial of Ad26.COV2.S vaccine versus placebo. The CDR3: CATGTGGFAEAFF. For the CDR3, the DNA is TGTGCCACCGGGACAGGGGGTTTTGCTGAAGCTTTCTTT.